A single sample is the source of the 19 T cell receptor beta chains below, sequenced in a study of T cell responses to AZD1222 COVID-19 vaccine. Assay used: immunoSEQ multiplex PCR; TCRdb lists only in-frame clones, some missing. The repertoire holds approximately 150,000 clones, with approximately 91% as singletons. The material sequenced was peripheral blood, taken 28 days after the second AZD1222 dose. These receptors all stem from an adult who received the AZD1222 COVID-19 vaccine.

The genes are TRBV6-5 and TRBJ2-1; D remains ambiguous. Trimming removed 6 bases at V and 3 bases at J, with 15 bases between. Germline values: CDR1 MNHEY, CDR2 SVGAGI. CDR3 length: 15 amino acids. CDR3 in amino acids: CASSPTGGNYNEQFF. The CDR3 bases are TGTGCCAGCAGCCCAACGGGCGGCAACTACAATGAGCAGTTCTTC.

The chain joins TRBV18 to TRBJ1-1; possible D gene TRBD1, 5 bases. This CDR3 has 15 amino acids. Trimming pared 0 bases from V and 5 bases from J, leaving 13 bases between. Germline CDR1 is KGHSH and CDR2 is LQKENI. The CDR3 DNA reads as TGTGCCAGCTCACCACCACCGATAGGGGCTACTGAAGCTTTCTTT. Translating gives CASSPPPIGATEAFF.

This chain uses TRBV19 with TRBJ2-6; D perhaps matches TRBD1 (5 bases). The germline CDR1 and CDR2 sequences are LNHDA and SQIVND (reference sequence). The CDR3 contains 13 residues. Trimming removed 6 bases from V and 2 bases from J, with 5 bases in between. The chain's CDR3 is CASRGPGANVLTF. CDR3 nucleotide sequence: TGTGCCAGTAGGGGGCCTGGGGCCAACGTCCTGACTTTC. The complete variable domain, with remaining parts taken from reference TRBV19 and TRBJ2-6, reads DGGITQSPKYLFRKEGQNVTLSCEQNLNHDAMYWYRQDPGQGLRLIYYSQIVNDFQKGDIAEGYSVSREKKESFPLTVTSAQKNPTAFYLCASRGPGANVLTFGAGSRLTVL.

The CDR3 protein is CASSGDRGPWNTEAFF. The CDR3 nucleotides read TGTGCCAGCAGTGGGGACAGGGGCCCTTGGAACACTGAAGCTTTCTTT. The J gene is TRBJ1-1, the V gene TRBV6-1; TRBD1 matches 10 bases. The length of the CDR3 is 16 residues. With V trimmed by 4 bases and J by 1 base, 6 bases remained unmatched. Germline V lookup: CDR1 MNHNS, CDR2 SASEGT.

The CDR3 loop is CASYGQKNTEAFF. The CDR3 coding sequence is TGTGCCAGCTATGGACAGAAGAACACTGAAGCTTTCTTT. The genes are TRBV27 and TRBJ1-1, with D perhaps matching TRBD1 (6 bases). This CDR3 has 13 amino acids. Germline CDR1 and CDR2: MNHEY and SMNVEV (reference sequence). Trimming shortened V by 8 bases and J by 1 base, and 11 bases separated the two germline ends.

The rearrangement joins TRBV7-3 to TRBJ1-2, with TRBD1 matching 7 bases. The CDR3 extends over 13 amino acids. J was trimmed by 7 bases and V by 5 bases; bases with no gene match: 7. CDR1 is SGHTA and CDR2 is FQGTGA in the germline V gene. The CDR3 bases are TGTGCCAGCAGCACAAGACAGGGTGGTGGCTACACCTTC. This sequence encodes CASSTRQGGGYTF.

The chain carries TRBV3-1 (or the pseudogene TRBV3-2) and TRBJ2-7; perhaps TRBD2 as D (6 bases). Per germline, CDR1 LGHDT and CDR2 YNNKEL (reference sequence). CDR3 length equals 13 residues. With 2 bases removed from V and 6 bases from J, the gap between germline ends came to 11 bases. DNA of the CDR3: TGTGCCAGCAGCCAATGGGGGGTCCCCGAGCAGTACTTC. Amino acids: CASSQWGVPEQYF.

CDR3 residues: CASSDRLKAYNEQFF. The CDR3 DNA follows: TGTGCCAGCAGTGACAGACTAAAGGCCTACAATGAGCAGTTCTTC. J is TRBJ2-1 and V is TRBV2, with D perhaps matching TRBD2 (5 bases). The CDR3 is 15 residues long. Trimming shortened V by 3 bases and J by 2 bases, and 11 bases separated the two germline ends. The germline V gene has CDR1 SNHLY and CDR2 FYNNEI.

Points on this clone: The conserved phenylalanine or tryptophan is not found at the CDR3 terminus, so this likely reflects a read error. The DNA is left out, because the CDR3 cannot be placed on it with certainty; the CDR3 is given as TCRdb lists it. The chain has TRBV7-3 and TRBJ2-7. The germline gives CDR1 SGHTA, CDR2 FQGTGA. With termini counted, the CDR3 has 11 amino acids. CDR3 loop: CASSSLLRAVL.

The V gene is TRBV28, the J gene TRBJ1-4; D not certain. Trimming took off 2 bases at V and 8 bases at J, with 15 bases between the two ends. This CDR3 has 15 amino acids. CDR1 and CDR2 (germline): MDHEN, SYDVKM. For the CDR3, the DNA is TGTGCCAGCAGTTTACACCGTGGAGTGGTGGAAAAACTGTTTTTT. Residues: CASSLHRGVVEKLFF.

The rearrangement joins TRBV7-9 to TRBJ1-4; TRBD1 might be the D (5 bases). Trimming removed 0 bases at V and 4 bases at J, with 12 bases between. The CDR3 is 16 residues long. Germline lookup yields CDR1 SEHNR and CDR2 FQNEAQ (reference sequence). The CDR3 here is CASSLALQDGNEKLFF. The CDR3, as DNA: TGTGCCAGCAGCTTAGCGTTACAGGATGGTAATGAAAAACTGTTTTTT. Combining the CDR3 with reference TRBV7-9 and TRBJ1-4 gives the whole variable domain DTGVSQNPRHKITKRGQNVTFRCDPISEHNRLYWYRQTLGQGPEFLTYFQNEAQLEKSRLLSDRFSAERPKGSFSTLEIQRTEQGDSAMYLCASSLALQDGNEKLFFGSGTQLSVL.

The chain couples TRBV6-5 to TRBJ1-2, with TRBD1 matching over 9 bases. Losses at the gene ends were 5 bases for V and 2 bases for J; bases not matched to a gene: 6. CDR3 length: 15 residues. CDR1 is MNHEY and CDR2 is SVGAGI in the germline V gene. CDR3 amino acids: CASSTPGTGNYGYTF. The CDR3 DNA reads as TGTGCCAGCAGTACCCCAGGGACAGGGAACTATGGCTACACCTTC.

The V gene is TRBV19, the J gene TRBJ2-7; 7 positions agree with TRBD1. CDR3 length: 15 residues. The J segment lost 3 bases and the V segment lost 5 bases, leaving 10 bases of the junction unmatched. Per the germline V gene, CDR1 is LNHDA and CDR2 is SQIVND (reference sequence). This CDR3 is CASSANPGQYYEQYF. CDR3 nucleotide sequence: TGTGCCAGTAGTGCCAATCCGGGACAGTACTACGAGCAGTACTTC.

The V gene is TRBV11-2, the J gene TRBJ1-6; possibly TRBD1 for D (5 bases). Germline CDR1 reads SGHAT; CDR2 reads FQNNGV. Trimming cost V 0 bases and J 6 bases, with 9 bases left between them. The CDR3 runs 15 residues. CDR3: CASSLDRARNSPLHF. The CDR3 DNA is TGTGCCAGCAGCTTAGACAGGGCGCGTAATTCACCCCTCCACTTT.

The chain links TRBV4-3 to TRBJ1-4; D not resolved. Germline V gene sequence: CDR1 LGHNA, CDR2 YSLEER. The CDR3 spans 16 residues. Deletions cut 1 base from V and 0 bases from J, with 9 bases between. The CDR3 reads CASSQGAVTTNEKLFF. The CDR3 DNA follows: TGCGCCAGCAGCCAAGGAGCGGTAACAACTAATGAAAAACTGTTTTTT.

This chain joins TRBV28 and TRBJ1-4; no clear D gene. The CDR3 sequence is 14 residues long. CDR1 is MDHEN, CDR2 SYDVKM, per germline. V was cut by 6 bases and J by 3 bases, with 11 bases left in between. The CDR3 DNA sequence: TGTGCCAGCAGCCAGAGGACGGCTAATGAAAAACTGTTTTTT. It translates to CASSQRTANEKLFF.

The chain joins TRBV27 to TRBJ1-1; D remains unclear. The CDR3 consists of 11 residues. Trimming left V 5 bases short and J 2 bases short, with 3 bases between. Germline V gene sequence: CDR1 MNHEY, CDR2 SMNVEV (reference sequence). DNA of the CDR3: TGTGCCAGCAGTAAAAACACTGAAGCTTTCTTT. This encodes CASSKNTEAFF.

The J gene is TRBJ2-5, the V gene TRBV7-9; 8 nucleotides line up with TRBD2. V trimming: 8 bases; J trimming: 0 bases; junction bases outside the gene matches: 8. The CDR3 runs to 15 residues. Germline CDR1 is SEHNR and CDR2 is FQNEAQ (reference sequence). The CDR3 DNA is TGTGCCAGCGCCCGGGGGGGCTACGACCAAGAGACCCAGTACTTC. Residues: CASARGGYDQETQYF.

This clone was seen a handful of times. This rearrangement joins TRBV21-1 to TRBJ1-1. TRBV21-1 is designated a pseudogene. This CDR3 spans 15 amino acids. The CDR3 spells CASSINSGGETEAFF. The DNA for the CDR3 is TGTGCCAGCAGCATTAACTCGGGGGGGGAGACTGAAGCTTTCTTT.